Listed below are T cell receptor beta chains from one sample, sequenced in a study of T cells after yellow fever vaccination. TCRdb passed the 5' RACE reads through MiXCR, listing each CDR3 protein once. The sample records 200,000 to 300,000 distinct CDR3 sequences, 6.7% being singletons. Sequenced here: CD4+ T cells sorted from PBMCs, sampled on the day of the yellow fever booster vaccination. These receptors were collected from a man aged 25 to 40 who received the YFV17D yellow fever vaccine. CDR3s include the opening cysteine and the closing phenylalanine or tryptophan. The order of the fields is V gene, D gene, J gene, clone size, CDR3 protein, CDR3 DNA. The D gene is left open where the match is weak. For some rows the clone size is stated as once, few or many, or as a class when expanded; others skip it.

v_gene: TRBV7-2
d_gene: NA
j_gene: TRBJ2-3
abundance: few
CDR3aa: CASSLAGGRADTQYF
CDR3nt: TGTGCCAGCAGCTTAGCGGGAGGACGGGCAGATACGCAGTATTTT

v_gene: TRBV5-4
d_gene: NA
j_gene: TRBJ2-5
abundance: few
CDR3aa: CASSGTNQETQYF
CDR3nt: TGTGCCAGCAGTGGTACTAACCAAGAGACCCAGTACTTC

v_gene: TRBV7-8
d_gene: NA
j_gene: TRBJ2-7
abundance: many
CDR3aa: CASSLAGGPSEQYF
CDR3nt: TGTGCCAGCAGCTTAGCAGGAGGTCCATCCGAGCAGTACTTC

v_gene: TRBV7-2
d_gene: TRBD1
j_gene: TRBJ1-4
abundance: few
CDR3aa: CASSPSTGGYEKLFF
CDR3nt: TGTGCCAGCAGCCCGTCTACAGGGGGTTATGAAAAACTGTTTTTT

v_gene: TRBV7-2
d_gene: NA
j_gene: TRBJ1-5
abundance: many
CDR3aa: CASSPRREGNQPQHF
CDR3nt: TGTGCCAGCAGCCCCCGTAGGGAAGGCAATCAGCCCCAGCATTTT

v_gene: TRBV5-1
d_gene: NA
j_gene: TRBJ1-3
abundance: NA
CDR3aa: CASSLEVGISGNTIYF
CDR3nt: TGCGCCAGCAGCTTGGAAGTCGGAATCTCTGGAAACACCATATATTTT

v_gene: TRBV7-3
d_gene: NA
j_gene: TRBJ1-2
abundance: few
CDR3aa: CASSLTGGAGGYTF
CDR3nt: TGTGCCAGCAGCTTAACCGGGGGCGCAGGTGGCTACACCTTC

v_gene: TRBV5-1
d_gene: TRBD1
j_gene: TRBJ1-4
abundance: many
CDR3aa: CASSLFGTGGNEKLFF
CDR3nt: TGCGCCAGCAGCTTGTTCGGGACAGGGGGGAATGAAAAACTGTTTTTT

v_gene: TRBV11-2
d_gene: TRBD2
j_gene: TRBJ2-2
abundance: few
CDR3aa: CASSLGLAGSQPGELFF
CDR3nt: TGTGCCAGCAGCTTAGGACTAGCGGGAAGCCAACCCGGGGAGCTGTTTTTT

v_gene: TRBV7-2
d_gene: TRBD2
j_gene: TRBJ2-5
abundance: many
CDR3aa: CASSSESGRWETQYF
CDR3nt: TGTGCCAGCAGCTCGGAGAGCGGGAGATGGGAGACCCAGTACTTC

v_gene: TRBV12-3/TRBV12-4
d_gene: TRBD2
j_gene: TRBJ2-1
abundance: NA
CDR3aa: CASSSFGAGEGNEQFF
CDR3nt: TGTGCCAGCAGTTCCTTTGGGGCGGGAGAAGGCAATGAGCAGTTCTTC

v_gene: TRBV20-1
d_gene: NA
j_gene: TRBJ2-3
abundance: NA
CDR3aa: CSATSPKVDTQYF
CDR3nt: TGCAGTGCTACTTCCCCGAAGGTAGATACGCAGTATTTT

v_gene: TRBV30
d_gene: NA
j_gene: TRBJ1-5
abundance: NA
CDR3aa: CAWSIGDQQPQHF
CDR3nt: TGTGCCTGGAGTATCGGGGATCAGCAGCCCCAGCATTTT

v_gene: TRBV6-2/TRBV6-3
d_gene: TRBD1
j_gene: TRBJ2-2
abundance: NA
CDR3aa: CASSRDRWGTGELFF
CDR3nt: TGTGCCAGCAGCCGGGACAGGTGGGGAACCGGGGAGCTGTTTTTT

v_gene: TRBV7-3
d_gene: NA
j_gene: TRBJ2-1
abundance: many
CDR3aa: CASTMPDEQFF
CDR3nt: TGTGCCAGCACCATGCCAGATGAGCAGTTCTTC

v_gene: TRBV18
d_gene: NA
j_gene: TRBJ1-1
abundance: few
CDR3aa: CASSPGQDTEAFF
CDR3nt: TGTGCCAGCTCACCCGGGCAGGACACTGAAGCTTTCTTT

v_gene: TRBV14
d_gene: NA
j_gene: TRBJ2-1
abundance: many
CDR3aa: CASSPRAKVLNEQFF
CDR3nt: TGTGCCAGCAGCCCGAGAGCGAAGGTGCTCAATGAGCAGTTCTTC

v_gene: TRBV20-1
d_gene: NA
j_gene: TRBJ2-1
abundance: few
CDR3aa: CSARPPGVTYNEQFF
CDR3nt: TGCAGTGCTAGACCTCCGGGAGTAACCTACAATGAGCAGTTCTTC

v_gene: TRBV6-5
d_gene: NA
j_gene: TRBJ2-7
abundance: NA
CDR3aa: CASSSRNYEQYF
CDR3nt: TGTGCCAGCAGTTCCCGCAATTACGAGCAGTACTTC

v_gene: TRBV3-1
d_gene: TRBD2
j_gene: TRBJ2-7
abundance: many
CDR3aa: CAARPAGVDEQYF
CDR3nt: TGTGCCGCCCGGCCAGCGGGAGTCGACGAGCAGTACTTC

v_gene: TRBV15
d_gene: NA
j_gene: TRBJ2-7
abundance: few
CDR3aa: CATSRDSFYEQYF
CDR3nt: TGTGCCACCAGCAGAGATAGCTTCTACGAGCAGTACTTC

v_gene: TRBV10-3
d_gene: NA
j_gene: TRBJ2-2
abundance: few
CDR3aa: CAISVTSTGELFF
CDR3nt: TGTGCCATCAGTGTCACTAGCACCGGGGAGCTGTTTTTT

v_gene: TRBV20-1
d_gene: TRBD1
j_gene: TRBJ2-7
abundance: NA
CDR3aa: CSARETGVTYVIQQYF
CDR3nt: TGCAGTGCTAGAGAAACAGGGGTTACCTACGTTATCCAGCAGTACTTC

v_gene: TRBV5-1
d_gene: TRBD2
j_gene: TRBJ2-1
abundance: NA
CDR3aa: CASSPGAGYNEQFF
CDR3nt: TGCGCCAGCAGCCCAGGAGCGGGGTACAATGAGCAGTTCTTC

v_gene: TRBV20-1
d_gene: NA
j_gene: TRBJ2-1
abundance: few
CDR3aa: CSSRDYNEQFF
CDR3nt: TGCAGTTCCCGGGACTACAATGAGCAGTTCTTC

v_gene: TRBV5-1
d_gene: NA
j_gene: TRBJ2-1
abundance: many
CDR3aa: CASSPNDAGEQFF
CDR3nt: TGCGCCAGCAGCCCGAACGACGCCGGTGAGCAGTTCTTC

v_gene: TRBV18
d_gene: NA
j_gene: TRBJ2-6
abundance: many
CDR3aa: CASSPRGGQSGANVLTF
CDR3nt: TGTGCCAGCTCACCACGGGGCGGCCAATCTGGGGCCAACGTCCTGACTTTC

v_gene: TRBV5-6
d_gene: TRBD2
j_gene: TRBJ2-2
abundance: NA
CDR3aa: CASSPGLAGLANTGELFF
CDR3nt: TGTGCCAGCAGCCCGGGACTAGCGGGGCTCGCGAACACCGGGGAGCTGTTTTTT

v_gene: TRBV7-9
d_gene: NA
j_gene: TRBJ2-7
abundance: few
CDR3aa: CASSFGYRDEQYF
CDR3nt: TGTGCCAGCAGCTTTGGGTACAGGGATGAGCAGTACTTC

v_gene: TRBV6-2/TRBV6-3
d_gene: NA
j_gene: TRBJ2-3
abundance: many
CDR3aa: CASSYPRARGYF
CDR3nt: TGTGCCAGCAGTTACCCGAGGGCCAGAGGGTATTTT

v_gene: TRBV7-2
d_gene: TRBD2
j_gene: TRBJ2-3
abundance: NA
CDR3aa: CASTPRGLGGTDTQYF
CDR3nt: TGTGCCAGCACCCCCCGAGGACTAGGGGGCACAGATACGCAGTATTTT

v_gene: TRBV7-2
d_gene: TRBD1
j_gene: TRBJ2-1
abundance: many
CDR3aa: CASSTRDRSEQFF
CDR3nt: TGTGCCAGCAGCACCCGGGACAGATCTGAGCAGTTCTTC

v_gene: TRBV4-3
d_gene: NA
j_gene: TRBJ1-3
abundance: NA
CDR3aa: CASSQDLWSRNSGNTIYF
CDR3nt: TGCGCCAGCAGCCAAGATCTATGGAGCAGAAACTCTGGAAACACCATATATTTT

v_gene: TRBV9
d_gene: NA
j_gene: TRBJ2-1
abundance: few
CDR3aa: CASSVGTTVNNEQFF
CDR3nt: TGTGCCAGCAGCGTAGGGACCACAGTTAACAATGAGCAGTTCTTC

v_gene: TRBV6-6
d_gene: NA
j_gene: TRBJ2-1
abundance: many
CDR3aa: CASSPEGWEQFF
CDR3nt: TGTGCCAGCAGTCCTGAGGGATGGGAGCAGTTCTTC

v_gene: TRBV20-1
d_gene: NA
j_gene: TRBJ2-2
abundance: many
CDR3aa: CSARAQDLTGELFF
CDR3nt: TGCAGTGCTAGAGCCCAAGATCTCACCGGGGAGCTGTTTTTT

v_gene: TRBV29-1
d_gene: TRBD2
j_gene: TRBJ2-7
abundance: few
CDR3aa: CSARGLAGSEQYF
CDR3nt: TGCAGCGCTAGGGGACTAGCGGGGTCGGAGCAGTACTTC

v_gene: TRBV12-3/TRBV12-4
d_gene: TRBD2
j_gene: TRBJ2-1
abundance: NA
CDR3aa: CASSSTGTSGNSPSYNEQFF
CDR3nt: TGTGCCAGCAGTTCTACCGGGACTAGCGGGAACTCTCCCTCCTACAATGAGCAGTTCTTC

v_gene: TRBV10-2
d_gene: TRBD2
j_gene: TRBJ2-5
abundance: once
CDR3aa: CASSTSEETQYF
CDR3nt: TGCGCCAGCAGCACTAGCGAGGAGACCCAGTACTTC

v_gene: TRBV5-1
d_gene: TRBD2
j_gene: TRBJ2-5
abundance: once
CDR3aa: CTSSFTSGRVETQYF
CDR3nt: TGCACCAGCAGCTTTACTAGCGGGAGGGTGGAGACCCAGTACTTC

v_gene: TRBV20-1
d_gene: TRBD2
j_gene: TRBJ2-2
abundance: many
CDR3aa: CSAISGTAAGELFF
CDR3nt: TGCAGTGCAATTAGCGGGACGGCGGCCGGGGAGCTGTTTTTT

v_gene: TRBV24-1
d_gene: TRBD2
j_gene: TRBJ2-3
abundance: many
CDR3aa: CATSAASGRGSDTQYF
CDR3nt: TGTGCCACCAGTGCCGCCAGCGGGAGAGGCTCAGATACGCAGTATTTT

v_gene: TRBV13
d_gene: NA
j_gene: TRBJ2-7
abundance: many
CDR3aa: CASSRNYEQYF
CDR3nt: TGTGCCAGCAGCCGAAACTACGAGCAGTACTTC

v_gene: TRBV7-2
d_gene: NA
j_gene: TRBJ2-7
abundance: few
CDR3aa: CASSPQTVLGEQYF
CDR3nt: TGTGCCAGCAGCCCGCAGACAGTTTTGGGCGAGCAGTACTTC

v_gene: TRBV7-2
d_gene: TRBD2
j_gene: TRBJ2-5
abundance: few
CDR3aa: CASSFRRGGETQYF
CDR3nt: TGTGCCAGCAGCTTTCGGCGGGGAGGGGAGACCCAGTACTTC

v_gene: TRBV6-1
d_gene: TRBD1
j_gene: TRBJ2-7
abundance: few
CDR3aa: CATRGQGARYEQYF
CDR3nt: TGTGCCACCCGCGGACAGGGGGCGAGGTACGAGCAGTACTTC

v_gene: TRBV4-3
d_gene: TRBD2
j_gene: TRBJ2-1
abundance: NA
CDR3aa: CASSQASGRSDEQFF
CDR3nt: TGCGCCAGCAGCCAAGCAAGCGGGAGGTCCGATGAGCAGTTCTTC

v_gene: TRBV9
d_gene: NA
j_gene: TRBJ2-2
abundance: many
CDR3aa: CASTNQNTGELFF
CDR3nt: TGTGCCAGCACCAACCAAAACACCGGGGAGCTGTTTTTT